The 5 T cell receptor beta chains below come from one sample, sequenced in a study of blood T cell repertoires in COVID-19. The repertoire was sequenced with immunoSEQ multiplex PCR; TCRdb's copy has only in-frame clones and lacks some. The repertoire includes around 200,000 clones, 86% of them detected once, and 6% to 7.5% sits in the top ten. Sequencing was performed on peripheral blood. These receptors all come from an elderly woman in a cohort sampled during active or convalescent COVID-19.

The chain employs TRBV25-1 and TRBJ2-1; 9 nucleotides align to TRBD2. The CDR3 loop spans 12 amino acids. Trimming removed 3 bases from V and 10 bases from J; junction bases left unmatched: 1. The germline CDR1 and CDR2 sequences are MGHDK and SYGVNS. CDR3 amino acids: CASSDGLAEQFF. The DNA of the CDR3 is TGTGCCAGCAGTGACGGACTAGCGGAGCAGTTCTTC.

V and J are TRBV27 and TRBJ1-6; perhaps TRBD1 as D (5 bases). The V and J ends lost 3 bases and 8 bases respectively, with 14 bases between them. CDR3 length: 15 amino acids. From germline, CDR1 is MNHEY and CDR2 SMNVEV (reference sequence). The CDR3 nucleotides read TGTGCCAGCAGTTTGTCGGGACTCGAATATTCACCCCTCCACTTT. Protein: CASSLSGLEYSPLHF.

The chain joins TRBV28 to TRBJ1-3, with TRBD1 matching 7 bases. Looked up from germline, CDR1 is MDHEN and CDR2 is SYDVKM. The CDR3 loop spans 16 amino acids. V shed 6 bases and J 2 bases; nucleotides not matched to a gene: 10. CDR3 region: CASSLLQGYAGNTIYF. CDR3 DNA: TGTGCCAGCAGCTTGCTACAGGGGTACGCTGGAAACACCATATATTTT.

This chain joins TRBV4-3 and TRBJ2-3; D remains unclear. Looked up from germline, CDR1 is LGHNA and CDR2 is YSLEER. The V and J ends lost 1 base and 0 bases respectively, with 11 bases between them. The CDR3 extends over 16 amino acids. As DNA, the CDR3 is TGCGCCAGCAGCCAAGGAGGAACTCCTAGCACAGATACGCAGTATTTT. Protein: CASSQGGTPSTDTQYF.

The chain is built from TRBV5-6 and TRBJ2-1; 7 nucleotides agree with TRBD1. Per the germline V gene, CDR1 is SGHDT and CDR2 is YYEEEE. The CDR3 totals 16 residues. Trimming took 1 base from V and 2 from J; bases not matched to a gene: 6. For the CDR3, the DNA is TGTGCCAGCAGCTTGTACAGGGGTGAGGCCTACAATGAGCAGTTCTTC. Protein: CASSLYRGEAYNEQFF.